This TCR beta chain was sequenced in a study of cytomegalovirus exposure and HLA in healthy donors. The PCR was carried out with 60 Vbeta primers and 13 Jbeta primers. In the authors' workflow: About 10 million shared chains were among the about 80 million unique TCR beta chains that a later analysis counted. Clones were read by immunoSEQ multiplex PCR, and TCRdb kept only the in-frame ones, dropping some. The D gene and trimming were derived from the DNA, and the V and J assignments and clone size from that table. The sample records under 90,000 clones, approximately 90% being singletons. Concerning this clone: Antigen specificity is unknown.

V was pared by 5 bases and J by 7 bases, with 9 bases between. The CDR3 covers 13 residues. CDR1 MDHEN and CDR2 SYDVKM come from the germline V gene. Regarding the study as a whole: Overall, roughly 170 TCR beta chains were annotated as cytomegalovirus-associated. On later analysis, the bulk of CMV-associated TCR beta chains appeared to be HLA-restricted. Several top significant clusters appeared, in a later analysis, to be linked to common viral pathogens.

The sequenced sample consisted of PBMCs. This sequence originates from a man aged 18 to 29 in good health and CMV-seronegative. The J gene is TRBJ1-6, the V gene TRBV28; D is possibly TRBD1 (5 bases). The CDR3: CASSQGDNSPLHF. CDR3 DNA sequence: TGTGCCAGCAGTCAGGGTGACAATTCACCCCTCCACTTT.